The 2 T cell receptor beta chains below were found in one sample sequenced in a study of PD-1 blockade in classical Hodgkin lymphoma. The sample's time point: newly diagnosed, previously untreated cHL patient sample. Thawed PBMCs were subjected to magnetic negative selection, which yielded isolated CD8+ T cells. The protocol was immunoSEQ multiplex PCR, while the TCRdb copy is restricted to in-frame clones and leaves out a portion. Of about 21,000 clones listed, about 83% were seen once; the top ten hold approximately 7%. The sample consisted of CD8+ T cells from blood. Receptor source: a human donor with classical Hodgkin lymphoma.

The chain combines TRBV15 with TRBJ2-7; D perhaps matches TRBD1 (5 bases). Germline lookup yields CDR1 LNHNV and CDR2 YYDKDF (reference sequence). The CDR3 spans 16 residues. Trimming pared 4 bases from V and 6 bases from J, leaving 22 bases between. The CDR3: CATSTSFGAPSREQYF. For the CDR3, the DNA is TGTGCCACCAGCACCTCGTTTGGGGCACCCTCCCGCGAGCAGTACTTC.

Here the CDR3 reads CASSPTIGGSQAEQYF. CDR3 sequence (DNA): TGTGCCAGCAGCCCCACCATCGGTGGGAGCCAGGCCGAGCAGTACTTC. The chain uses TRBV9 and TRBJ2-7; D possibly corresponds to TRBD2 (5 bases). V lost 4 bases to trimming and J lost 6 bases, with 23 bases between them. Germline V gene sequence: CDR1 SGDLS, CDR2 YYNGEE. This CDR3 contains 16 residues.